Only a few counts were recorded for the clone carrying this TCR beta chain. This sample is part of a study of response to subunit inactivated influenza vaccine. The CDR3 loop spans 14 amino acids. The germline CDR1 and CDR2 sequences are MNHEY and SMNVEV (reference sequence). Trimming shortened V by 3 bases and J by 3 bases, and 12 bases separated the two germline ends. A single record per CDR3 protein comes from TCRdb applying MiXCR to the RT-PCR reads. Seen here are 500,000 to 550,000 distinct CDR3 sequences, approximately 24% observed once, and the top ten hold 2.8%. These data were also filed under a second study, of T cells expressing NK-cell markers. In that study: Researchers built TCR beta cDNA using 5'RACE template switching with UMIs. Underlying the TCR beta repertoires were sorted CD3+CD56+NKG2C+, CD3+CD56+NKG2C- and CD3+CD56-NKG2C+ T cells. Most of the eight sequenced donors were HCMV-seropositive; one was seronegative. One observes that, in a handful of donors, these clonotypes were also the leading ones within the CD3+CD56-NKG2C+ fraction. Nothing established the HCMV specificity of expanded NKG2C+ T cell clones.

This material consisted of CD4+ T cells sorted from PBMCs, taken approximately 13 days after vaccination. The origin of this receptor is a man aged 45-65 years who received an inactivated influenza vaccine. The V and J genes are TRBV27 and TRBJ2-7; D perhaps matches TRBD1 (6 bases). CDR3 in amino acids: CASSFSTGLYEQYF. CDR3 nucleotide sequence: TGTGCCAGCAGTTTCTCGACAGGTCTCTACGAGCAGTACTTC.